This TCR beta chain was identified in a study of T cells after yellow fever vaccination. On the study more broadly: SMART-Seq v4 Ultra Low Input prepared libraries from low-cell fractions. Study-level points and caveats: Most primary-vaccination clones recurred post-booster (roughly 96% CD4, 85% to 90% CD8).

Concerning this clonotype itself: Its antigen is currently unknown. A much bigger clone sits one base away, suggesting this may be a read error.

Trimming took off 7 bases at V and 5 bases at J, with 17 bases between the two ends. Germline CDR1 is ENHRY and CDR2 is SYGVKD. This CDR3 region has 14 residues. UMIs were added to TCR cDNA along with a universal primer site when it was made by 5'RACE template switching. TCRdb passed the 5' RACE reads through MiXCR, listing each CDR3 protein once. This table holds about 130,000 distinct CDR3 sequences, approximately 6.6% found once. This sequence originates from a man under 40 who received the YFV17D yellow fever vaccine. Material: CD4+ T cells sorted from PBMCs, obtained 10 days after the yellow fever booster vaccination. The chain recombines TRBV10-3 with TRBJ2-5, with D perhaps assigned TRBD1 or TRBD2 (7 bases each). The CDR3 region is CAINYQGEGETQYF. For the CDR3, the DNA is TGTGCCATCAACTATCAGGGGGAGGGTGAGACCCAGTACTTC.